These 24 T cell receptor beta chains came from one sample sequenced in a study of blood T cell repertoires in COVID-19. Generated by immunoSEQ multiplex PCR, the TCRdb table keeps only in-frame clones and is missing some. The data hold under 40,000 clones, with roughly 78% observed a single time. Specimen: peripheral blood. These receptors were obtained from a woman in her seventies with acute or convalescent COVID-19.

This sequence joins TRBV19 and TRBJ2-1; 11 nucleotides align to TRBD2. The CDR3 is 15 residues long. The J segment lost 6 bases and the V segment lost 3 bases, leaving 4 bases of the junction unmatched. Germline CDR1 reads LNHDA; CDR2 reads SQIVND (reference sequence). This CDR3 is CASSIGGLAVNEQFF. The DNA of the CDR3 is TGTGCCAGTAGTATCGGGGGACTAGCGGTCAATGAGCAGTTCTTC. Using reference TRBV19 and TRBJ2-1 for the parts outside the CDR3, the full variable domain is DGGITQSPKYLFRKEGQNVTLSCEQNLNHDAMYWYRQDPGQGLRLIYYSQIVNDFQKGDIAEGYSVSREKKESFPLTVTSAQKNPTAFYLCASSIGGLAVNEQFFGPGTRLTVL.

The rearrangement joins TRBV21-1 to TRBJ2-7; the D call of TRBD1 is as the table states it, not checked on the DNA. TRBV21-1 is listed as a pseudogene. The CDR3 extends over 14 amino acids. The CDR3 region is CASSKGTGTHEQYF. The CDR3 region has the DNA TGTGCCAGCAGCAAGGGGACAGGGACCCACGAGCAGTACTTC.

The chain links TRBV14 to TRBJ2-1, with D perhaps TRBD1 (8 bases). The CDR3 length is 17 residues. V was clipped by 4 bases and J by 7 bases, with 23 bases between them. Germline CDR1 is SGHDN and CDR2 is FVKESK. The chain's CDR3 is CASSLRRSLQGGNEQFF. CDR3 sequence (DNA): TGTGCCAGCAGCCTTCGCCGGTCATTACAGGGGGGGAATGAGCAGTTCTTC.

The chain carries TRBV4-1 and TRBJ1-5; the match to TRBD1 covers 8 bases. The CDR3 is made up of 15 amino acids. Germline V gene sequence: CDR1 MGHRA, CDR2 YSYEKL. V was clipped by 0 bases and J by 7 bases; unmatched bases: 5. CDR3 bases: TGCGCCAGCAGCCAAGATAGGACAGGGCCACAGCCCCAGCATTTT. Translation: CASSQDRTGPQPQHF.

This chain connects TRBV10-2 to TRBJ2-5; TRBD1 aligns across 10 bases. CDR1 WSHSY and CDR2 SAAADI come from the germline V gene. Trimming removed 2 bases from V and 2 bases from J; junction bases left unmatched: 11. There are 18 residues in the CDR3. CDR3 sequence (DNA): TGCGCCAGCAGTGAGAGGGGACAGGGGCATCCCCGTCAAGAGACCCAGTACTTC. As protein: CASSERGQGHPRQETQYF.

The rearrangement uses TRBV6-6 and TRBJ2-5, with 10 bases lining up with TRBD1. Trimming cost V 6 bases and J 5 bases; bases outside gene matches: 3. Per germline, CDR1 MNHNY and CDR2 SVGAGI (reference sequence). There are 13 residues in the CDR3. The CDR3 nucleotides read TGTGCCAGCAGACCGGGACAGGGGGAGACCCAGTACTTC. Amino acid sequence: CASRPGQGETQYF.

In its sample, this clone was seen once. The chain recombines TRBV3-1 (or the pseudogene TRBV3-2) with TRBJ2-1; 8 bases line up with TRBD2. Germline trimming cut 8 bases from V and 1 base from J; bases unmatched to any gene: 7. The CDR3 length is 15 residues. Germline loops: CDR1 LGHDT, CDR2 YNNKEL (reference sequence). CDR3: CASGAGGMSYNEQFF. Written as DNA, the CDR3 is TGTGCCAGCGGGGCGGGGGGCATGTCCTACAATGAGCAGTTCTTC.

The chain links TRBV20-1 to TRBJ2-7, with 11 positions matching TRBD1. The V segment lost 6 bases and the J segment 4 bases; nucleotides outside the gene matches: 8. From germline, CDR1 is DFQATT and CDR2 SNEGSKA (reference sequence). The CDR3 runs to 14 residues. CDR3 sequence: CSASRDRGLYEQYF. The CDR3 coding sequence is TGCAGTGCAAGTAGGGACAGGGGGTTATACGAGCAGTACTTC.

The chain has TRBV5-1 and TRBJ2-3; 16 positions match TRBD2. The V and J ends lost 1 base and 1 base, in that order; junction bases with no gene match: 9. The CDR3 extends over 20 amino acids. Germline V gene sequence: CDR1 SGHRS, CDR2 YFSETQ. CDR3 amino acids: CASSLWGLAGGPGRTDTQYF. Here the CDR3 DNA reads TGCGCCAGCAGCTTGTGGGGACTAGCGGGAGGGCCGGGTCGCACAGATACGCAGTATTTT. The complete variable domain, with remaining parts taken from reference TRBV5-1 and TRBJ2-3, reads KAGVTQTPRYLIKTRGQQVTLSCSPISGHRSVSWYQQTPGQGLQFLFEYFSETQRNKGNFPGRFSGRQFSNSRSEMNVSTLELGDSALYLCASSLWGLAGGPGRTDTQYFGPGTRLTVL.

CDR3: CASSQPGTGNGYTF. The CDR3 DNA sequence: TGTGCCAGCAGCCAACCTGGGACAGGGAATGGCTACACCTTC. V usage is TRBV5-4 and J usage is TRBJ1-2; TRBD1 aligns across 9 bases. The ends lost 4 bases at V and 6 bases at J; junction bases unmatched: 7. Germline loops: CDR1 SGHNT, CDR2 YYREEE (reference sequence). This CDR3 is built from 14 residues.

The chain uses TRBV11-2 and TRBJ1-5, with D hard to call. Germline loops: CDR1 SGHAT, CDR2 FQNNGV. Trimming took off 2 bases at V and 6 bases at J, with 8 bases between the two ends. This CDR3 spans 13 amino acids. The CDR3 nucleotides are TGTGCCAGCAGCTTATCCGAGGGTCAGCCCCAGCATTTT. Its protein product is CASSLSEGQPQHF.

This clone was recorded at least ten times. V and J are TRBV5-1 and TRBJ2-2, with a weak D call TRBD2 (5 bases). Trimming took off 5 bases at V and 6 bases at J, with 14 bases between the two ends. The CDR3 is 14 residues long. CDR1 SGHRS and CDR2 YFSETQ come from the germline V gene. This chain's CDR3 is CASSDLRVAGELFF. The CDR3 DNA reads TGCGCCAGCAGTGATCTGCGGGTGGCCGGGGAGCTGTTTTTT.

The chain joins TRBV28 to TRBJ2-7; 7 positions match TRBD1. Trimming cost V 7 bases and J 2 bases; bases outside gene matches: 5. This CDR3 has 13 residues. CDR1 is MDHEN, CDR2 SYDVKM, per germline. The CDR3 loop is CASTLTGAYEQYF. CDR3 in DNA: TGTGCCAGCACCCTCACAGGGGCCTACGAGCAGTACTTC.

In this sample, this clone turned up once. The rearrangement links TRBV6-5 to TRBJ2-7; D is possibly TRBD1 (6 bases). This CDR3 comprises 13 residues. V was pared by 7 bases and J by 5 bases, with 15 bases between. CDR1 is MNHEY, CDR2 SVGAGI, per germline. CDR3 in amino acids: CASTQAGVHEQYF. CDR3 nucleotides: TGTGCCAGCACCCAAGCAGGGGTCCACGAGCAGTACTTC.

The chain combines TRBV19 with TRBJ2-7; the match to TRBD1 covers 9 bases. The J segment lost 5 bases and the V segment lost 6 bases, leaving 17 bases of the junction unmatched. Germline V gives CDR1 LNHDA, CDR2 SQIVND (reference sequence). The CDR3 totals 17 residues. This CDR3 reads CASSSHGSGTGKDEQYF. Here the CDR3 DNA reads TGTGCCAGTAGCTCACATGGGAGCGGGACAGGGAAGGACGAGCAGTACTTC.

V gene TRBV19 combines with J gene TRBJ2-1, with D perhaps TRBD2 (6 bases). V gave up 5 bases and J gave up 2 bases, with 13 bases separating them. The CDR3 consists of 15 residues. The germline V gene has CDR1 LNHDA and CDR2 SQIVND (reference sequence). In nucleotides, the CDR3 is TGTGCCAGTAGTCCTTCTAGCGCCCCCTACAATGAGCAGTTCTTC. Translation gives CASSPSSAPYNEQFF.

The V gene is TRBV6-5, the J gene TRBJ2-2; D may be TRBD1 (5 bases). Germline V lookup: CDR1 MNHEY, CDR2 SVGAGI. The CDR3 length is 14 residues. The V end was cut by 7 bases, the J end by 4 bases, with 13 bases between. CDR3 sequence: CASTPQGGTGELFF. In nucleotides, the CDR3 is TGTGCCAGCACCCCTCAGGGCGGCACCGGGGAGCTGTTTTTT.

The chain links TRBV5-1 to TRBJ1-4; 8 bases align to TRBD1. Germline V gene sequence: CDR1 SGHRS, CDR2 YFSETQ. V lost 7 bases to trimming and J lost 4 bases; unmatched junction nucleotides: 9. The CDR3 length is 15 residues. The CDR3 DNA follows: TGCGCCAGCTGCCAGGGGGCCTTCGTTAATGAAAAACTGTTTTTT. This codes for CASCQGAFVNEKLFF.

The gene calls are TRBV14 and TRBJ2-7; 10 bases agree with TRBD2. The CDR3 is 16 residues long. The germline CDR1 and CDR2 sequences are SGHDN and FVKESK. With V trimmed by 4 bases and J by 5 bases, 11 bases remained unmatched. CDR3 coding DNA: TGTGCCAGCAGCCCAAACCCGGGACTAGCGTCGAACGAGCAGTACTTC. Amino acids: CASSPNPGLASNEQYF.

The rearrangement links TRBV9 to TRBJ2-1; 15 bases are a match to TRBD2. The CDR3 totals 17 residues. J lost 7 bases, V lost 3 bases, and 8 bases had no gene match. Germline values: CDR1 SGDLS, CDR2 YYNGEE. In DNA form, the CDR3 reads TGTGCCAGCAGCGCCGGACTAGCGGGGGGGCTCGGGAATGAGCAGTTCTTC. Its translation: CASSAGLAGGLGNEQFF.

J is TRBJ2-7 and V is TRBV18; 7 positions match TRBD2. CDR3 size: 13 residues. The ends lost 2 bases at V and 4 bases at J; junction bases unmatched: 2. CDR1 and CDR2 from the germline V gene are KGHSH and LQKENI. CDR3 DNA sequence: TGTGCCAGCTCACCAGGGAGGGATTACGAGCAGTACTTC. This translates into CASSPGRDYEQYF.

For the CDR3, the DNA is TGTGCCAGCAGCCGAAGGGACAGGGGCGGGCAGCCCCAGCATTTT. This translates into CASSRRDRGGQPQHF. The chain couples TRBV5-6 to TRBJ1-5, with TRBD1 matching over 10 bases. Per the germline V gene, CDR1 is SGHDT and CDR2 is YYEEEE. The ends lost 4 bases at V and 7 bases at J; junction bases unmatched: 8. The CDR3 consists of 15 residues.

This sequence joins TRBV5-1 and TRBJ1-2; 12 positions match TRBD1. The V and J ends lost 7 bases and 3 bases, in that order; junction bases with no gene match: 4. CDR3 length: 14 amino acids. CDR1 is SGHRS, CDR2 YFSETQ, per germline. CDR3 nucleotide sequence: TGCGCCAGCCGGGACAGGGGGCGCGACTATGGCTACACCTTC. Amino acids: CASRDRGRDYGYTF.

The chain is built from TRBV27 and TRBJ2-7, with 9 bases that match TRBD2. CDR3 length equals 13 residues. V was clipped by 3 bases and J by 7 bases; unmatched bases: 4. CDR1 MNHEY and CDR2 SMNVEV come from the germline V gene (reference sequence). In DNA, the CDR3 is TGTGCCAGCAGTTTGGCGGGAGGGCGAGAGCAGTACTTC. The encoded protein is CASSLAGGREQYF.